Listed below are T cell receptor beta chains from one sample, sequenced in a study of T cell repertoires in cytomegalovirus infection. MiXCR was run by TCRdb on the reads, yielding one entry per CDR3 protein. Here the sample spans roughly 990,000 distinct CDR3 sequences, roughly 30% being singletons. No antigens are known for them. The sample consisted of cultured CD8+ T cells from PBMCs, taken from culture after CMV antigen stimulation. The origin of the receptors is a human donor in good health (CMV status not recorded). Some clones in this sample may be carry-over from other donors' samples. CDR3s include the opening cysteine and the closing phenylalanine or tryptophan. The D gene is left open where the match is weak. Clone size is stated in some rows and not others, as once, few, many or a class when expanded.

>TRBD2|many|TRBV7-8|TRBJ2-1
CASSPSTSGANNEQFF
TGTGCCAGCAGCCCCAGCACTAGCGGGGCGAACAATGAGCAGTTCTTC
>TRBD2|few|TRBV12-3/TRBV12-4|TRBJ2-2
CATGHSGYTGELFF
TGTGCCACCGGGCATAGCGGGTACACCGGGGAGCTGTTTTTT
>NA|many|TRBV7-8|TRBJ1-5
CASSLGTGAGNQPQHF
TGTGCCAGCAGCTTAGGGACGGGCGCAGGCAATCAGCCCCAGCATTTT
>NA|many|TRBV7-2|TRBJ1-1
CASSFQGMNTEAFF
TGTGCCAGCAGCTTCCAGGGTATGAACACTGAAGCTTTCTTT
>NA|NA|TRBV6-1|TRBJ1-2
CASSEGVREGDYGYTF
TGTGCCAGCAGTGAGGGCGTACGGGAGGGGGACTATGGCTACACCTTC
>NA|NA|TRBV5-6|TRBJ1-6
CASSWRESSPLHF
TGTGCCAGCAGCTGGAGGGAAAGTTCACCCCTCCACTTT
>NA|NA|TRBV7-7|TRBJ2-3
CASSPAALGTDTQYF
TGTGCTAGCAGCCCCGCAGCCCTAGGCACAGATACGCAGTATTTT
>NA|once|TRBV7-6|TRBJ2-7
CASSLVSGESYEQYF
TGTGCCAGCAGCTTAGTTTCGGGAGAAAGCTACGAGCAGTACTTC
>NA|many|TRBV7-2|TRBJ2-5
CASSIIGVRETQYF
TGTGCCAGCAGCATTATTGGGGTTCGCGAGACCCAGTACTTC
>NA|few|TRBV6-5|TRBJ1-6
CASSYSQTLRGNSPLHF
TGTGCCAGCAGTTACTCACAGACCTTAAGAGGGAATTCACCCCTCCACTTT
>NA|NA|TRBV14|TRBJ2-1
CASSQDGSWGTLDEQFF
TGTGCCAGCAGCCAAGATGGGTCCTGGGGCACTTTGGATGAGCAGTTCTTC
>NA|NA|TRBV24-1|TRBJ2-5
CATSDWKTQYF
TGTGCCACCAGTGATTGGAAGACCCAGTACTTC
>NA|many|TRBV7-8|TRBJ1-1
CASSLYSRSNTEAFF
TGTGCCAGCAGCCTATACAGCCGATCGAACACTGAAGCTTTCTTT
>TRBD2|NA|TRBV7-3|TRBJ2-5
CASSSGTSGLQETQYF
TGTGCCAGCAGCTCCGGGACTAGCGGGCTCCAAGAGACCCAGTACTTC
>NA|few|TRBV9|TRBJ1-5
CASSVEADVGNQPQHF
TGTGCCAGCAGCGTAGAGGCGGACGTCGGCAATCAGCCCCAGCATTTT
>TRBD2|few|TRBV20-1|TRBJ2-3
CSARLQTGLAFTDTQYF
TGCAGTGCTAGACTCCAGACGGGACTAGCGTTTACAGATACGCAGTATTTT
>NA|NA|TRBV7-8|TRBJ2-2
CASSLVSQENTGELFF
TGTGCCAGCAGCTTAGTGTCCCAGGAGAACACCGGGGAGCTGTTTTTT
>TRBD1|NA|TRBV6-1|TRBJ1-5
CASSEKDRGHQPQHF
TGTGCCAGCAGTGAAAAGGACAGGGGGCATCAGCCCCAGCATTTT
>TRBD1|many|TRBV7-6|TRBJ2-2
CASSNAQDRVGTGELFF
TGTGCCAGCAGCAACGCCCAGGACAGGGTCGGCACCGGGGAGCTGTTTTTT
>NA|few|TRBV7-8|TRBJ2-1
CASSLAGLGNNEQFF
TGTGCCAGCAGCTTGGCGGGACTCGGAAACAATGAGCAGTTCTTC
>TRBD1|many|TRBV7-6|TRBJ2-3
CASSTSRDREMFSSTDTQYF
TGTGCCAGCAGCACATCCCGGGACAGGGAAATGTTTTCTAGCACAGATACGCAGTATTTT
>NA|NA|TRBV27|TRBJ1-5
CASSGGTVSNQPQHF
TGTGCCAGCAGTGGAGGGACGGTAAGCAATCAGCCCCAGCATTTT
>NA|NA|TRBV18|TRBJ2-4
CASSRGELGLAKNIQYF
TGTGCCAGCTCACGCGGGGAACTGGGTTTAGCCAAAAACATTCAGTACTTC
>TRBD2|few|TRBV12-3/TRBV12-4|TRBJ2-3
CASRERGGTDTQYF
TGTGCCAGCAGGGAGCGGGGGGGCACAGATACGCAGTATTTT
>TRBD2|NA|TRBV7-6|TRBJ2-1
CASSLGRTSSYNEQFF
TGTGCTAGCAGCCTAGGCCGGACTAGCTCCTACAATGAGCAGTTCTTC
>NA|NA|TRBV12-3/TRBV12-4|TRBJ1-1
CASREQGYNTEAFF
TGTGCCAGCAGAGAGCAGGGATATAACACTGAAGCTTTCTTT
>NA|NA|TRBV11-2|TRBJ1-3
CASSSYTGFPVDGNTIYF
TGTGCCAGCAGCTCCTACACAGGGTTCCCAGTCGATGGAAACACCATATATTTT
>NA|NA|TRBV11-2|TRBJ2-7
CASSSEPGGSLWEQYF
TGTGCCAGCAGCTCAGAGCCCGGGGGATCTCTTTGGGAGCAGTACTTC
>TRBD1|NA|TRBV9|TRBJ1-1
CASSVSPGTGLNTEAFF
TGTGCCAGCAGCGTATCCCCCGGGACAGGGCTGAACACTGAAGCTTTCTTT
>NA|NA|TRBV7-4|TRBJ1-5
CANSPFQQPNQPQHF
TGCGCCAACAGCCCCTTCCAACAACCGAATCAGCCCCAGCATTTT
>NA|NA|TRBV10-2|TRBJ2-2
CAIVRGDSNTGELFF
TGCGCCATCGTGAGGGGAGACTCGAACACCGGGGAGCTGTTTTTT
>NA|few|TRBV27|TRBJ1-2
CASSLFTGTDGYTF
TGTGCCAGCAGTTTATTTACAGGGACGGATGGCTACACCTTC
>TRBD1|few|TRBV2|TRBJ1-2
CASSELGGAYGYTF
TGTGCCAGCAGTGAATTAGGGGGCGCTTACGGCTACACCTTC
>NA|few|TRBV9|TRBJ2-5
CASSADRTHETQYF
TGTGCCAGCAGCGCCGACAGGACCCACGAGACCCAGTACTTC
>NA|NA|TRBV2|TRBJ2-1
CASSEAPSVAEQFF
TGTGCCAGCAGTGAAGCGCCGTCGGTAGCGGAGCAGTTCTTC
>NA|many|TRBV11-3|TRBJ2-1
CASSLGPEDNEQFF
TGTGCCAGCAGCTTAGGCCCCGAGGACAATGAGCAGTTCTTC
>NA|NA|TRBV12-3/TRBV12-4|TRBJ2-5
CASMGGLGQETQYF
TGTGCCAGCATGGGGGGGCTTGGGCAAGAGACCCAGTACTTC
>TRBD1|few|TRBV6-5|TRBJ1-2
CASSWTGGRNYGYTF
TGTGCCAGCAGTTGGACAGGTGGACGTAACTATGGCTACACCTTC
>NA|NA|TRBV12-3/TRBV12-4|TRBJ2-4
CASSLEILLKAKNIQYF
TGTGCCAGCAGTTTAGAGATCCTACTAAAAGCCAAAAACATTCAGTACTTC
>NA|NA|TRBV6-5|TRBJ2-5
CASSYGVERETQYF
TGTGCCAGCAGTTACGGGGTAGAGCGGGAGACCCAGTACTTC
>TRBD1|NA|TRBV29-1|TRBJ2-1
CSVEGDRVYNEQFF
TGCAGCGTTGAAGGGGACAGGGTCTACAATGAGCAGTTCTTC
>NA|NA|TRBV6-1|TRBJ2-1
CASSEIGQPSSYNEQFF
TGTGCCAGCAGTGAAATTGGACAACCGAGCTCCTACAATGAGCAGTTCTTC
>NA|few|TRBV7-6|TRBJ1-1
CASTPPGRDRPDTEAFF
TGTGCCAGCACCCCTCCTGGCAGAGACAGACCAGACACTGAAGCTTTCTTT
>TRBD1|few|TRBV7-2|TRBJ1-5
CASSLGQILQPQHF
TGTGCCAGCAGCTTGGGACAGATACTACAGCCCCAGCATTTT